The present TCR beta chain was sequenced within a study of blood T cell repertoires in COVID-19. Libraries were prepared by immunoSEQ multiplex PCR; TCRdb keeps only in-frame clonotypes and omits some of them. The sample consists of 250,000 or so clones, 75% to 95% of them appearing once. The CDR3 has 16 residues. Germline CDR1 and CDR2: MDHEN and SYDVKM. Trimming cost V 6 bases and J 7 bases, with 24 bases left between them. A COVID-19 case was met by exposed participants within 2 weeks before study entry. This receptor was obtained from a man aged 40-50 years who had been exposed to COVID-19. The chain carries TRBV28 and TRBJ1-2; tentatively, D is TRBD1 (6 bases). Sequencing was carried out using PBMCs or T cells enriched from blood (not recorded which). In DNA form, the CDR3 reads TGTGCCAGCAGCAGAACAGGGAGGGGAGTAGGTGGTGGCTACACCTTC. This encodes CASSRTGRGVGGGYTF.